The T cell receptor (beta chain) under discussion was sequenced for a study of blood T cell repertoires in COVID-19. At the level of the study: The origin of the acute and convalescent COVID-19 samples was the United States, Italy and Spain. Sources were T cells, B-cell-depleted T cells, or PBMCs; the material itself was cDNA or gDNA.

Authors' processing steps: Reference gene primer amplification gave nucleated cell count estimates. Sequencing was performed with immunoSEQ multiplex PCR; in TCRdb, only in-frame clones are kept and a portion is missing. V and J calls plus clone size are reproduced from that table; the DNA served to infer D and trimming. The sample lists approximately 80,000 clones; 80% to 85% were seen once. This CDR3 is built from 14 residues. V shed 4 bases, J shed 0 bases, and the junction held 2 bases outside the gene matches. CDR1 is MNHEY, CDR2 SVGAGI, per germline. This receptor was obtained from a man of 80 years or more with acute or convalescent COVID-19. What was sequenced was peripheral blood. V and J are TRBV6-5 and TRBJ2-7; 8 bases agree with TRBD1. For the CDR3, the DNA is TGTGCCAGCAGTTTGGACAGGGTCTCCTACGAGCAGTACTTC. As protein: CASSLDRVSYEQYF.